In its sample, the clone carrying this T cell receptor beta chain was seen once. The PCR ran on 60 Vbeta and 13 Jbeta primers. Only in-frame clones appear in the TCRdb table, and some are missing; sequencing was by immunoSEQ multiplex PCR. The table includes 100,000 to 150,000 clones, about 72% detected once. The data belong to a study of cytomegalovirus exposure and HLA in healthy donors. V was shortened by 3 bases and J by 2 bases, with 13 bases between the two germline ends. The CDR3 totals 15 residues. Germline values: CDR1 MDHEN, CDR2 SYDVKM. The sequence was collected from a female donor in good health and CMV-seronegative. The genes are TRBV28 and TRBJ1-2; no clear D. The sample was PBMCs. DNA of the CDR3: TGTGCCAGCAGTTTCCCCCGGGGTGGAAACTATGGCTACACCTTC. This codes for CASSFPRGGNYGYTF.